The rows below give T cell receptor beta chains drawn from one sample of a study of PD-1 blockade in classical Hodgkin lymphoma. Method: immunoSEQ multiplex PCR; TCRdb's copy keeps in-frame clones and lacks some. The sample yields 2,500 to 3,500 clones, roughly 60% seen once. This specimen consisted of CD8+ T cells from blood, obtained at baseline. Receptor source: a human donor with classical Hodgkin lymphoma. The CDR3 runs from the conserved cysteine through the conserved F or W. The order of the fields is CDR3 length, D gene, J gene, V gene, clone size, CDR3 protein, CDR3 DNA. D genes are given only for firm matches. A clone size is listed for some rows: how often the clone was seen (once, few, many), or a class if it is expanded.

19	TRBD2	TRBJ2-4	TRBV5-1	NA	CASSSNPGLAGGAKNIQYF	TGCGCCAGCAGCTCTAATCCGGGACTAGCGGGAGGGGCCAAAAACATTCAGTACTTC
19	NA	TRBJ2-1	TRBV28	NA	CASSLVRGSSGSSYNEQFF	TGTGCCAGCAGTTTGGTCAGGGGGTCAAGCGGGAGCTCCTACAATGAGCAGTTCTTC
16	TRBD2	TRBJ2-1	TRBV7-8	NA	CASSGRVSGIYNEQFF	TGTGCCAGCAGCGGCCGGGTTAGCGGGATTTACAATGAGCAGTTCTTC
15	TRBD2	TRBJ2-2	TRBV7-9	NA	CASSPSGTNTGELFF	TGTGCCAGCAGCCCTAGCGGGACGAACACCGGGGAGCTGTTTTTT
18	TRBD2	TRBJ2-7	TRBV11-2	few	CASSLALTIAGEGYEQYF	TGTGCCAGCAGCTTAGCCCTCACTATAGCGGGAGAGGGTTACGAGCAGTACTTC
15	NA	TRBJ2-2	TRBV18	NA	CASSPRDDGTGELFF	TGTGCCAGCTCACCCCGGGACGACGGCACCGGGGAGCTGTTTTTT
12	NA	TRBJ1-1	TRBV5-6	NA	CASSLVGYEAFF	TGTGCCAGCAGCTTGGTTGGCTATGAAGCTTTCTTT
13	TRBD1	TRBJ2-5	TRBV6-5	NA	CATNRGPEETQYF	TGTGCCACGAACAGGGGGCCTGAAGAGACCCAGTACTTC
13	NA	TRBJ1-4	TRBV5-1	NA	CASSLVPNEKLFF	TGCGCCAGCAGCTTGGTCCCTAATGAAAAACTGTTTTTT
16	NA	TRBJ2-3	TRBV19	NA	CASSSWTSFNTDTQYF	TGTGCCAGTAGTAGTTGGACCTCTTTCAACACAGATACGCAGTATTTT
16	NA	TRBJ1-1	TRBV28	hyperexpanded	CASSSPGIGEGTEAFF	TGTGCCAGCAGTAGCCCGGGTATAGGGGAGGGCACTGAAGCTTTCTTT
16	NA	TRBJ2-2	TRBV29-1	NA	CSVEAGVGINTGELFF	TGCAGCGTTGAAGCGGGTGTCGGGATCAACACCGGGGAGCTGTTTTTT
15	NA	TRBJ1-4	TRBV21-1	NA	CASSKTGTGNEKLFF	TGTGCCAGCAGCAAAACCGGGACAGGGAATGAAAAACTGTTTTTT
16	TRBD1	TRBJ1-5	TRBV19	few	CASSGIPGQGNQPQHF	TGTGCCAGTAGTGGAATCCCGGGACAGGGGAACCAGCCCCAGCATTTT
12	NA	TRBJ2-5	TRBV29-1	NA	CSVDTAQETQYF	TGCAGCGTTGACACAGCCCAAGAGACCCAGTACTTC
15	NA	TRBJ2-2	TRBV28	NA	CASSLRGDNTGELFF	TGTGCCAGCAGTCTGAGGGGGGACAACACCGGGGAGCTGTTTTTT
17	NA	TRBJ1-6	TRBV27	few	CASSLSPGSRWDSPLHF	TGTGCCAGCAGTTTATCCCCGGGTTCTCGGTGGGATTCACCCCTCCACTTT
17	NA	TRBJ1-3	TRBV9	NA	CASSQGGRSYSGNTIYF	TGTGCCAGCAGTCAAGGTGGTCGCAGTTACTCTGGAAACACCATATATTTT
14	NA	TRBJ2-3	TRBV27	large	CASSRSELTDTQYF	TGTGCCAGCAGCCGGTCAGAACTCACAGATACGCAGTATTTT
15	TRBD1	TRBJ1-1	TRBV6-5	NA	CASRTGETGFTEAFF	TGTGCCAGCAGAACCGGCGAGACAGGGTTCACTGAAGCTTTCTTT
14	NA	TRBJ1-5	TRBV7-8	NA	CASSLDAGDPPQHF	TGCGCCAGCAGCTTAGACGCAGGGGATCCGCCCCAGCATTTT
13	TRBD2	TRBJ2-7	TRBV28	NA	CASEAGGPYEQYF	TGTGCCAGTGAAGCGGGAGGCCCCTACGAGCAGTACTTC
13	TRBD2	TRBJ2-7	TRBV7-9	once	CASSSGVAYEQYF	TGTGCCAGCAGTAGCGGGGTAGCTTACGAGCAGTACTTC
13	NA	TRBJ2-5	TRBV6-1	once	CASSLGHQETQYF	TGTGCCAGCAGTTTGGGGCACCAAGAGACCCAGTACTTC
14	NA	TRBJ1-5	TRBV6-9	NA	CASSYWQGKQPQHF	TGTGCCAGCAGTTACTGGCAGGGCAAACAGCCCCAGCATTTT
12	NA	TRBJ1-1	TRBV29-1	few	CSVEDVWQEAFF	TGCAGCGTTGAAGATGTGTGGCAGGAAGCTTTCTTT
15	NA	TRBJ2-3	TRBV28	NA	CASSFVQERTDTQYF	TGTGCCAGCAGTTTTGTCCAGGAGCGCACAGATACGCAGTATTTT
15	NA	TRBJ2-5	TRBV4-1	NA	CASSQGGASVETQYF	TGCGCCAGCAGCCAAGGGGGGGCTAGCGTTGAGACCCAGTACTTC
12	TRBD2	TRBJ2-7	TRBV2	medium-sized	CARDGGAYEQYF	TGTGCCAGAGACGGGGGGGCCTACGAGCAGTACTTC
16	NA	TRBJ2-5	TRBV28	NA	CASRGVWGRGRETQYF	TGTGCCAGCAGGGGCGTATGGGGGCGCGGTCGAGAGACCCAGTACTTC
12	NA	TRBJ2-1	TRBV7-6	few	CASSTDPMKQFF	TGTGCCAGCAGCACGGACCCCATGAAGCAGTTCTTC
17	NA	TRBJ1-2	TRBV28	NA	CASSLSRGTLGNYGYTF	TGTGCCAGCAGTTTAAGTCGAGGGACTTTGGGAAACTATGGCTACACCTTC
12	NA	TRBJ1-1	TRBV10-3	few	CAISESGAEAFF	TGTGCCATCAGTGAGTCAGGGGCTGAAGCTTTCTTT
15	NA	TRBJ2-1	TRBV6-6	once	CASSYSSGPSNEQFF	TGTGCCAGCAGTTACTCTAGCGGCCCAAGCAATGAGCAGTTCTTC
15	NA	TRBJ1-4	TRBV7-8	NA	CASSLRGQANEKLFF	TGTGCCAGCAGCTTACGTGGACAAGCTAATGAAAAACTGTTTTTT
14	NA	TRBJ2-1	TRBV7-7	NA	CASSLWESDNEQFF	TGTGCTAGCAGCTTATGGGAGAGTGACAATGAGCAGTTCTTC
15	NA	TRBJ2-1	TRBV4-1	NA	CASSQERDREGEQFF	TGCGCCAGCAGCCAAGAGCGGGACCGAGAAGGTGAGCAGTTCTTC
14	NA	TRBJ2-5	TRBV7-3	NA	CASSLTGLGETQYF	TGTGCCAGCAGCTTAACAGGGCTGGGCGAGACCCAGTACTTC
14	NA	TRBJ2-7	TRBV7-6	NA	CASSSSGLTYEQYF	TGTGCCAGCAGCTCGAGCGGGCTTACCTACGAGCAGTACTTC
14	NA	TRBJ2-7	TRBV6-5	NA	CASSKEGVTDEQYF	TGTGCCAGCAGTAAAGAGGGGGTTACAGACGAGCAGTACTTC
18	NA	TRBJ1-2	TRBV11-2	NA	CASSHSGQVGFPRYGYTF	TGTGCCAGCAGCCATAGTGGGCAGGTGGGGTTCCCTCGCTATGGCTACACCTTC
15	TRBD2	TRBJ2-7	TRBV6-1	hyperexpanded	CASSELSSGVYEQYF	TGTGCCAGCAGTGAACTGTCTAGCGGGGTCTACGAGCAGTACTTC
17	NA	TRBJ2-7	TRBV4-1	NA	CASSQAVGTQRSSEQYF	TGCGCCAGCAGCCAAGCGGTTGGGACCCAAAGATCGAGCGAGCAGTACTTC
14	NA	TRBJ1-1	TRBV27	NA	CASSLGGMNTEAFF	TGTGCCAGCAGTTTAGGCGGCATGAACACTGAAGCTTTCTTT
15	NA	TRBJ2-7	TRBV6-5	NA	CASSYSGEYPDEQYF	TGTGCCAGCAGTTACTCAGGGGAGTACCCGGACGAGCAGTACTTC
15	NA	TRBJ2-7	TRBV6-5	few	CASSFLDSPAYEQYF	TGTGCCAGCAGTTTTCTGGACAGCCCCGCCTACGAGCAGTACTTC
15	NA	TRBJ2-1	TRBV6-6	NA	CASAWLAGEDNEQFF	TGTGCCAGCGCTTGGTTAGCCGGCGAAGACAATGAGCAGTTCTTC
13	NA	TRBJ2-7	TRBV7-9	NA	CASSLALYYEQYF	TGTGCCAGCAGCTTAGCGCTGTACTACGAGCAGTACTTC
15	TRBD1	TRBJ2-3	TRBV19	NA	CASSTTGVLADTQYF	TGTGCCAGTAGTACGACAGGGGTCTTGGCAGATACGCAGTATTTT